The table lists the clone carrying this T cell receptor beta chain with many counts. The antigen remains undetermined. Both iRepertoire HTBI primers and Arm-PCR of CDR3 regions were used to build the TCR beta libraries. TCRdb itself ran the multiplex PCR reads through MiXCR, one entry per CDR3 protein. The repertoire holds some 220,000 distinct CDR3 sequences, with about 19% as singletons. The germline CDR1 and CDR2 sequences are DFQATT and SNEGSKA (reference sequence). The J segment lost 11 bases and the V segment lost 0 bases, leaving 2 bases of the junction unmatched. The CDR3 totals 11 residues. These data come from a study of regulatory T cells in long-lasting Graves disease. Study results and caveats: Persistent disease preferred TRBV28, TRBJ1-2 and TRBJ2-5; new disease, TRBV20-1 and TRBJ2-1.

Time point described: newly diagnosed GD, antithyroid drugs for less than 3 months. The TCR library was prepared using RNA isolated from PBMCs. This same sample was also taken into another study, of T cells in Graves' hyperthyroidism and ophthalmopathy. That investigation notes: With the HTBI primer set, the TCR CDR3 went through a first round of RT-PCR.

The TCR sequence derives from a woman aged 25 to 39 with Graves disease. Specimen: peripheral blood mononuclear cells (PBMCs), collected at new diagnosis, from a patient treated with antithyroid drugs. This rearrangement joins TRBV20-1 to TRBJ1-1; 8 bases are a match to TRBD1. The CDR3 reads CSARETGDAFF. The CDR3 DNA reads TGCAGTGCTAGAGAGACAGGGGACGCTTTCTTT.